This is a list of T cell receptor beta chains from one sample in a study of cytomegalovirus exposure and HLA in healthy donors. Data came from immunoSEQ multiplex PCR; TCRdb stores just in-frame clones and leaves some out. The sample has over 150,000 clones, roughly 96% seen once. Sequencing used PBMCs. The receptor set was obtained from a woman between 18 and 29 years old in good health and CMV-seronegative. The conserved cysteine and the conserved F or W are not part of the CDR3 here. Not all rows give a size; the values are once, few, many and, for expanded clones, a class.

cdr3_aa j_call v_call clone_size
ASSTTGHEQY TRBJ2-7 TRBV6-6 .
ASSFWTGAQGELF TRBJ2-2 TRBV6-6 .
AWTLTGETQY TRBJ2-5 TRBV30 .
ASSLGYGEQY TRBJ2-7 TRBV11-2 .
ASGLVRDSHAFSGANVLT TRBJ2-6 TRBV12-5 few
ASSPWGPTGELF TRBJ2-2 TRBV19 .
ASSGGTNTGELF TRBJ2-2 TRBV19 .
ASSLVIYPTIQH TRBJ1-5 TRBV5-5 .
ASSRDGGQGDEKLF TRBJ1-4 TRBV4-3 once
ASSLGDRGHHQPQH TRBJ1-5 TRBV5-5 .
ASSLTGTSGGQETQY TRBJ2-5 TRBV19 once
ASRTRGGQGADYGYT TRBJ1-2 TRBV13 .
ASSVAGRGTDTQY TRBJ2-3 TRBV9 .
ASSYVGEEQY TRBJ2-7 TRBV6-5 .
ASSQQPTQGQLDYQPQH TRBJ1-5 TRBV23-1 .